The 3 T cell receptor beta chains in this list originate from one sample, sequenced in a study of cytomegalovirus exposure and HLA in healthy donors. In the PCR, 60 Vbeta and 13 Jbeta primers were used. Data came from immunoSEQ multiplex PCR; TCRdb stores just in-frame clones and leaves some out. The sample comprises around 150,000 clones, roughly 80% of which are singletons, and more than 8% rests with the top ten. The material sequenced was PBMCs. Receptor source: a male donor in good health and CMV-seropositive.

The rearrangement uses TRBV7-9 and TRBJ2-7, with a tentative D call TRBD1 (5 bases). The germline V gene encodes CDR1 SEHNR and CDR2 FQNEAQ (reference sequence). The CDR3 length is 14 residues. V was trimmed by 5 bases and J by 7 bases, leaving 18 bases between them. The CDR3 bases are TGTGCCAGCAGCCCCAGGGCGGTTCCTCGGGAGCAGTACTTC. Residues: CASSPRAVPREQYF. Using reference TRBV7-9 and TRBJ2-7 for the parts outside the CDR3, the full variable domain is DTGVSQNPRHKITKRGQNVTFRCDPISEHNRLYWYRQTLGQGPEFLTYFQNEAQLEKSRLLSDRFSAERPKGSFSTLEIQRTEQGDSAMYLCASSPRAVPREQYFGPGTRLTVT.

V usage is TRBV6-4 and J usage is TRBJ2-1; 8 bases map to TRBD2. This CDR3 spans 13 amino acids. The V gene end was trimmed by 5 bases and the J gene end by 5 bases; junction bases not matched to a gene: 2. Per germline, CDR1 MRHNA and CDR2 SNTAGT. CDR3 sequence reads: CASSSGSNNEQFF. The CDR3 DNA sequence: TGTGCCAGCAGTAGCGGGAGTAACAATGAGCAGTTCTTC.

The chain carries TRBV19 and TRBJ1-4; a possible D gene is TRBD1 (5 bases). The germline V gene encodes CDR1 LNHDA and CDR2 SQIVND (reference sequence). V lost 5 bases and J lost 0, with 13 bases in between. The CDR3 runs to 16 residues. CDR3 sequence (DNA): TGTGCCAGTAGTCCACAATCACAGGCAACTAATGAAAAACTGTTTTTT. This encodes CASSPQSQATNEKLFF.